What follows are 21 T cell receptor beta chains derived from one specimen sequenced in a study of shared clonotypes between healthy human individuals (dated by TCRdb to 2019 to 2021). Library prep was done by the immunoSEQ multiplex PCR assay. Sourced from immuneACCESS, this table was stored by TCRdb with only in-frame sequences that have V and J called. A share of the clones is absent; for the studies checked, an unresolved V gene accounts for under half, and the remainder has no known explanation. Recorded for this sample are 2 million to 3 million clones; approximately 93% of them occurred a single time. Of the sample, around 0.37% falls within the top ten clones. Sequencing was carried out using naive CD4+ T cells from PBMCs. The cell subset or site label, as the study defines it: CD45RA+ positively selected. The receptor source for this set is a young man in good health. Some clones in this sample may be carry-over from other donors' samples.

The table lists this clone with a count of one. The sample contains more than one DNA sequence encoding this CDR3. This chain connects TRBV5-1 to TRBJ1-3, with D unresolved. CDR3 length: 15 amino acids. From germline, CDR1 is SGHRS and CDR2 YFSETQ. Trimming took 0 bases from V and 0 from J, leaving 7 bases between them. The CDR3 nucleotides are TGCGCCAGCAGCTTGGGAGCCGGCTCTGGAAACACCATATATTTT. Its protein product is CASSLGAGSGNTIYF.

The CDR3, as DNA: TGCGCCAGCAGCTTGGTGACAGACTTTACAGATACGCAGTATTTT. Residues: CASSLVTDFTDTQYF. The chain carries TRBV5-1 and TRBJ2-3; TRBD1 might be the D (5 bases). V was clipped by 0 bases and J by 3 bases, with 11 bases between them. The germline V gene has CDR1 SGHRS and CDR2 YFSETQ. CDR3 size: 15 residues.

CDR3 in DNA: TGTGCCAGCAGCCCCGAACAGGGATACGAGCAGTACTTC. It yields the protein CASSPEQGYEQYF. The rearrangement joins TRBV7-7 to TRBJ2-7; weak D call: TRBD1 (6 bases). Germline CDR1 SSHAT, CDR2 FNYEAQ (reference sequence). The CDR3 contains 13 residues. The V gene lost 5 bases and the J gene lost 4 bases, with 12 bases spanning the gap.

CDR3 in amino acids: CASSLSAGGPKETQYF. Here the CDR3 DNA reads TGCGCCAGCAGCTTGTCTGCGGGAGGGCCCAAAGAGACCCAGTACTTC. V usage is TRBV5-1 and J usage is TRBJ2-5; 9 positions agree with TRBD2. V lost 1 base and J lost 3; bases outside the gene matches: 7. The CDR3 consists of 16 residues. Germline loops: CDR1 SGHRS, CDR2 YFSETQ.

The CDR3 loop reads CATSPRDSGADTQYF. The DNA for the CDR3 is TGTGCCACCTCCCCCCGCGATAGCGGGGCAGATACGCAGTATTTT. This chain joins TRBV6-4 and TRBJ2-3; 8 bases align to TRBD2. J lost 4 bases, V lost 10 bases, and 13 bases had no gene match. This CDR3 has 15 residues. Germline V gene sequence: CDR1 MRHNA, CDR2 SNTAGT.

The chain carries TRBV28 and TRBJ2-5, with 11 positions matching TRBD2. The CDR3 covers 15 residues. Trimming at V came to 0 bases and at J to 3 bases, leaving 0 bases not matched to a gene. Per the germline V gene, CDR1 is MDHEN and CDR2 is SYDVKM. The CDR3 DNA follows: TGTGCCAGCAGTTTATGGACTAGCGGGAAAGAGACCCAGTACTTC. Translating it yields CASSLWTSGKETQYF.

This chain joins TRBV4-2 and TRBJ2-4; TRBD1 matches 7 bases. The V segment lost 0 bases and the J segment 8 bases; nucleotides outside the gene matches: 7. The CDR3 has 15 amino acids. Germline V CDR1 and CDR2: LGHNA, YNFKEQ. CDR3 bases: TGTGCCAGCAGCCAAGAGAGGTCGCAGGGGGACATTCAGTACTTC. Residues: CASSQERSQGDIQYF.

The V and J genes are TRBV2 and TRBJ2-5, with D uncertain. Germline values: CDR1 SNHLY, CDR2 FYNNEI. The ends were cut back, 4 bases at V and 5 bases at J, with 11 bases in the middle. This CDR3 is 13 amino acids long. The DNA of the CDR3 is TGTGCCAGCAGTGTGGGATTAGGGGAGACCCAGTACTTC. Protein: CASSVGLGETQYF.

The rearrangement uses TRBV29-1 and TRBJ2-7; weak D call: TRBD1 (6 bases). V was shortened by 7 bases and J by 2 bases, with 15 bases between the two germline ends. In germline, CDR1 is SQVTM, CDR2 ANQGSEA. This CDR3 has 13 amino acids. CDR3 DNA: TGCAGCGCCTTGACAGGATTGCCCTACGAGCAGTACTTC. Protein: CSALTGLPYEQYF.

For this clone: The sample holds other DNA sequences that translate to the same CDR3. The V gene is TRBV27, the J gene TRBJ1-2, with TRBD1 matching 9 bases. The germline gives CDR1 MNHEY, CDR2 SMNVEV (reference sequence). CDR3 length: 13 residues. Trimming cost V 6 bases and J 5 bases; bases outside gene matches: 4. CDR3 sequence reads: CASSPTGGYGYTF. The DNA of the CDR3 is TGTGCCAGCAGCCCGACAGGGGGGTATGGCTACACCTTC.

The chain recombines TRBV28 with TRBJ1-1; the D is unclear. Germline V gives CDR1 MDHEN, CDR2 SYDVKM. The V end lost 2 bases, the J end lost 5 bases, and 12 bases lay between the germline ends. The CDR3 totals 14 residues. The CDR3 sequence: CASSLDQGRTEAFF. In nucleotides, the CDR3 is TGTGCCAGCAGTTTAGATCAAGGGCGGACTGAAGCTTTCTTT.

This sequence joins TRBV5-4 and TRBJ2-3; D ambiguous. The length of the CDR3 is 13 residues. Germline CDR1 reads SGHNT; CDR2 reads YYREEE (reference sequence). V lost 0 bases, J lost 8 bases, and 10 bases lay in between. CDR3 in amino acids: CASSLESPGTQYF. The DNA of the CDR3 is TGTGCCAGCAGCTTGGAATCCCCGGGTACGCAGTATTTT.

This rearrangement joins TRBV5-1 to TRBJ2-7; 7 bases are a match to TRBD2. Germline CDR1 reads SGHRS; CDR2 reads YFSETQ. The CDR3 spans 15 residues. The V gene end was trimmed by 0 bases and the J gene end by 3 bases; junction bases not matched to a gene: 6. CDR3 residues: CASSLEAGNHYEQYF. The CDR3 DNA reads TGCGCCAGCAGCTTGGAAGCGGGAAACCACTACGAGCAGTACTTC.

The genes are TRBV10-1 and TRBJ2-4, with TRBD2 matching 7 bases. V lost 0 bases to trimming and J lost 8 bases; unmatched junction nucleotides: 10. CDR3 length equals 16 residues. In germline, CDR1 is WNHNN, CDR2 SYGVQD (reference sequence). This chain's CDR3 is CASSESETSVLDIQYF. As DNA, the CDR3 is TGCGCCAGCAGTGAGTCGGAAACTAGCGTGTTAGACATTCAGTACTTC.

This clone was seen a few times. V usage is TRBV7-2 and J usage is TRBJ1-5; D unclear. This CDR3 has 15 residues. Germline V gives CDR1 SGHTA, CDR2 FQGNSA. Trimming removed 5 bases from V and 1 base from J, with 12 bases in between. The CDR3 spells CASSQFLRSNQPQHF. CDR3 sequence (DNA): TGTGCCAGCAGCCAGTTCTTGAGGAGCAATCAGCCCCAGCATTTT.

This clone came up once. CDR3 sequence: CSVEGPLNTEAFF. Here the CDR3 DNA reads TGCAGCGTTGAAGGACCCTTGAACACTGAAGCTTTCTTT. The chain employs TRBV29-1 and TRBJ1-1; D is unresolved. V dropped 1 base and J dropped 0 bases, with 6 bases sitting between them. The germline CDR1 and CDR2 sequences are SQVTM and ANQGSEA. The CDR3 loop spans 13 amino acids.

V usage is TRBV11-3 and J usage is TRBJ1-5; the D is unclear. The V and J ends lost 1 base and 0 bases respectively, with 4 bases between them. This CDR3 is built from 14 residues. Germline assignment: CDR1 SGHNT and CDR2 YENEEA. The CDR3 loop is CASSLVHSNQPQHF. DNA for the CDR3: TGTGCCAGCAGCTTAGTACATAGCAATCAGCCCCAGCATTTT. Combining the CDR3 with reference TRBV11-3 and TRBJ1-5 gives the whole variable domain EAGVVQSPRYKIIEKKQPVAFWCNPISGHNTLYWYLQNLGQGPELLIRYENEEAVDDSQLPKDRFSAERLKGVDSTLKIQPAELGDSAVYLCASSLVHSNQPQHFGDGTRLSIL.

The J gene is TRBJ1-1, the V gene TRBV5-1; possible D gene TRBD1, 6 bases. This CDR3 spans 14 amino acids. The V gene's germline CDR1 is SGHRS and CDR2 YFSETQ. V dropped 4 bases and J dropped 2 bases, with 12 bases sitting between them. CDR3 amino acids: CASSRGGTNTEAFF. CDR3 sequence (DNA): TGCGCCAGCAGCCGAGGGGGGACTAACACTGAAGCTTTCTTT.

The chain is built from TRBV6-5 and TRBJ1-2; D possibly corresponds to TRBD1 (6 bases). This CDR3 comprises 14 residues. Germline assignment: CDR1 MNHEY and CDR2 SVGAGI. Trimming cost V 5 bases and J 2 bases, with 12 bases left between them. CDR3 DNA: TGTGCCAGCAGTCCAGGGGCATGGAACTATGGCTACACCTTC. Translated, it gives CASSPGAWNYGYTF.

V is TRBV5-1 and J is TRBJ2-5, with D perhaps assigned TRBD1 or TRBD2 (6 bases each). The CDR3 is 16 amino acids. The germline V gene encodes CDR1 SGHRS and CDR2 YFSETQ. Deletions cut 0 bases from V and 2 bases from J, with 14 bases between. The CDR3 sequence: CASSLGSTGTQETQYF. In DNA form, the CDR3 reads TGCGCCAGCAGCTTGGGGTCCACAGGGACTCAAGAGACCCAGTACTTC. The complete variable domain, with remaining parts taken from reference TRBV5-1 and TRBJ2-5, reads KAGVTQTPRYLIKTRGQQVTLSCSPISGHRSVSWYQQTPGQGLQFLFEYFSETQRNKGNFPGRFSGRQFSNSRSEMNVSTLELGDSALYLCASSLGSTGTQETQYFGPGTRLLVL.

The V gene is TRBV6-5, the J gene TRBJ1-5; 9 nucleotides line up with TRBD1. The junction had 7 bases not matched to a gene; V was cut back by 8 bases and J by 2 bases. The CDR3 runs 15 residues. The V gene's germline CDR1 is MNHEY and CDR2 SVGAGI. CDR3 coding DNA: TGTGCCAGCGGGGGGACAGGGTTTGGCAATCAGCCCCAGCATTTT. This codes for CASGGTGFGNQPQHF.